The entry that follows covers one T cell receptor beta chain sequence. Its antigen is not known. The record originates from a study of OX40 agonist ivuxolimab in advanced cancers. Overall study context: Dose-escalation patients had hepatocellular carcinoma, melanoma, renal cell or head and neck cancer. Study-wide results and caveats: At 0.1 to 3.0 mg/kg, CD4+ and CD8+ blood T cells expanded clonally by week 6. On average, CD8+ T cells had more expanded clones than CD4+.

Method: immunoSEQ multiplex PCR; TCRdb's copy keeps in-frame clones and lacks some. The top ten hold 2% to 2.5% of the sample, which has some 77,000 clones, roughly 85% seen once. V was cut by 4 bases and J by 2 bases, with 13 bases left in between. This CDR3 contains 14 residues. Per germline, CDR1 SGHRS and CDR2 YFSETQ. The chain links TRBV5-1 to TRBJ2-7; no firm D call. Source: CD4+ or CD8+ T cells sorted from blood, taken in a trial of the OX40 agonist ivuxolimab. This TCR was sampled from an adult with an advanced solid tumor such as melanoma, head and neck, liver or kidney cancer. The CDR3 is CASSPSPQAYEQYF. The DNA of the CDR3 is TGCGCCAGCAGCCCGTCCCCGCAAGCCTACGAGCAGTACTTC.